This TCR beta chain was sequenced during a study of tumor-infiltrating lymphocytes in primary liver carcinoma. Study in general: The study included patients who were men and women aged 30 to 69 years. Stage T1-T3 N0M0 tumors spanned about 4 to 11 cm.

Priming with a constant-region primer yielded TCR beta cDNA from 450 to 550 ng total RNA. What produced the TCR beta libraries was three nested multiplex PCR rounds using slightly modified ARM-PCR. Each of the first two PCR rounds ran approximately 9 cycles with TRBV1-TRBV30 forward and C-beta reverse primers. TCRdb ran MiXCR on the multiplex PCR reads and lists one entry per CDR3 protein. The data show about 310,000 distinct CDR3 sequences, roughly 60% seen once. The blood RNA (from unsorted whole blood) was obtained, and germline DNA was also extracted. The CDR3 is 14 amino acids. V was pared by 4 bases and J by 9 bases, with 16 bases between. Germline assignment: CDR1 MNHEY and CDR2 SVGEGT. A word on this clonotype: Just one base apart from a much larger clone, this may be a read error.

Input material: peripheral blood. The clonotype originates from a woman aged 25 to 45 with primary liver carcinoma and hepatitis B virus infection. V usage is TRBV6-2 or TRBV6-3 and J usage is TRBJ2-1; tentative D call: TRBD2 (5 bases). DNA for the CDR3: TGTGCCAGCAGTTCTCCGAGCGGCCACAGTGAGCAGTTCTTC. Its protein is CASSSPSGHSEQFF.